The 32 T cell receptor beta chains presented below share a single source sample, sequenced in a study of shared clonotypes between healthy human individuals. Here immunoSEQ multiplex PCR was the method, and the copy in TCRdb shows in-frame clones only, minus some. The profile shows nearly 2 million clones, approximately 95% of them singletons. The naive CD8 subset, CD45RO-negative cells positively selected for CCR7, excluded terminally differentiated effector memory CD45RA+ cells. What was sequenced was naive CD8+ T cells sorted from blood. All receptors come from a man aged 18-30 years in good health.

The CDR3 DNA reads as TGTGCCAGCAGCCCCCGCGGGGGGTCCTACAATGAGCAGTTCTTC. Translation: CASSPRGGSYNEQFF. The genes are TRBV7-2 and TRBJ2-1; 8 bases are a match to TRBD2. Trimming took 5 bases from V and 1 from J; bases not matched to a gene: 4. The CDR3 is 15 amino acids. CDR1 is SGHTA and CDR2 is FQGNSA in the germline V gene. Full variable domain (missing parts from reference TRBV7-2 and TRBJ2-1): GAGVSQSPSNKVTEKGKDVELRCDPISGHTALYWYRQSLGQGLEFLIYFQGNSAPDKSGLPSDRFSAERTGGSVSTLTIQRTQQEDSAVYLCASSPRGGSYNEQFFGPGTRLTVL.

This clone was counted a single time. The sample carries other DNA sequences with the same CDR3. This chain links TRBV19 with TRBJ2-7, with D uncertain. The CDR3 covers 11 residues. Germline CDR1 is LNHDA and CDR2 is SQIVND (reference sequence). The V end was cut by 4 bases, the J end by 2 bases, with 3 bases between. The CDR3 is CASSSPYEQYF. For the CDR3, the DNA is TGTGCCAGTAGTAGCCCCTACGAGCAGTACTTC.

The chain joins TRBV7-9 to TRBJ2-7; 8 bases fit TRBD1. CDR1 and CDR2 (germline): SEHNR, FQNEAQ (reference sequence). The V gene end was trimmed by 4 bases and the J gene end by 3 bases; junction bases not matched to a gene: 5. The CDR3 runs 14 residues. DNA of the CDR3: TGTGCCAGCAGCTCGGGACAGGTGGGCTACGAGCAGTACTTC. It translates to CASSSGQVGYEQYF.

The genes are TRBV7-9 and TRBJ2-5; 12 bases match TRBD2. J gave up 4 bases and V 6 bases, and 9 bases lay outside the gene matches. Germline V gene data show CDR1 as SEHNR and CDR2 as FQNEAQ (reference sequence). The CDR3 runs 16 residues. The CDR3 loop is CASSYPGLAGRETQYF. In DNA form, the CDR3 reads TGTGCCAGCAGTTATCCGGGACTAGCGGGTCGAGAGACCCAGTACTTC.

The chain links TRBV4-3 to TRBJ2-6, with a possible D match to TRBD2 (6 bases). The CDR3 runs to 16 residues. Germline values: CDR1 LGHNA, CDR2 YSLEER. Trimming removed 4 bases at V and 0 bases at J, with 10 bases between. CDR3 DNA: TGCGCCAGCAGCCCCGGACTACACTCTGGGGCCAACGTCCTGACTTTC. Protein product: CASSPGLHSGANVLTF.

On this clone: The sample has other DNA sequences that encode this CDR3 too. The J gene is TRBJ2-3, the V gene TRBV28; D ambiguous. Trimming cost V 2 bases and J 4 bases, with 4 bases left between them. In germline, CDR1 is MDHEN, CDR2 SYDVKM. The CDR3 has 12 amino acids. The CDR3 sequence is CASSLVPDTQYF. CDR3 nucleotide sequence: TGTGCCAGCAGTTTAGTCCCAGATACGCAGTATTTT.

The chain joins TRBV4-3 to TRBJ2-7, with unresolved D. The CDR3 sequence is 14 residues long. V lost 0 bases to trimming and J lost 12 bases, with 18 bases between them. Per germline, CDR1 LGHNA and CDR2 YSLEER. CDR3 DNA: TGCGCCAGCAGCCAAGATCTTCTTGCACCCTTTCTGTACTTC. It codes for CASSQDLLAPFLYF.

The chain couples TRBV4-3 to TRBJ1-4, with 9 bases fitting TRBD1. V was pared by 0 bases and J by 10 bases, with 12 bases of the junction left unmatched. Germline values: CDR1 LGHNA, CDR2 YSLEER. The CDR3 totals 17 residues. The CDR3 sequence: CASSQDIFGTGYGKLFF. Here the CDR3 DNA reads TGCGCCAGCAGCCAAGATATTTTCGGGACAGGGTACGGAAAACTGTTTTTT.

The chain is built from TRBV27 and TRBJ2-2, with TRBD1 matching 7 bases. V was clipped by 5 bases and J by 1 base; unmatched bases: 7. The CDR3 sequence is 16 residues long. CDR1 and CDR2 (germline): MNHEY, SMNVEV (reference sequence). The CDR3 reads CASSVTGVRNTGELFF. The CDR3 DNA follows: TGTGCCAGCAGTGTAACAGGGGTCCGGAACACCGGGGAGCTGTTTTTT.

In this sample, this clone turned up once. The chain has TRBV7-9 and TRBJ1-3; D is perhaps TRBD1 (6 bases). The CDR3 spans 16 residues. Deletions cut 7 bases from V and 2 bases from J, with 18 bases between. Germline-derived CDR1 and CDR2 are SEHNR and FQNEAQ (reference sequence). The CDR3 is CASTPPVGGPGNTIYF. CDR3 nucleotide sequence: TGTGCCAGCACGCCCCCAGTCGGGGGCCCTGGAAACACCATATATTTT.

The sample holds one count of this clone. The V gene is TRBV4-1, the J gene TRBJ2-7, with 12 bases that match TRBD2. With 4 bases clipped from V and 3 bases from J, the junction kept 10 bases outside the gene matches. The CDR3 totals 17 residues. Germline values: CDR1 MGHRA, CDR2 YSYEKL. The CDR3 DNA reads TGCGCCAGCAGCCTATCGCGGACTAGCGGGATGGGCTACGAGCAGTACTTC. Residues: CASSLSRTSGMGYEQYF.

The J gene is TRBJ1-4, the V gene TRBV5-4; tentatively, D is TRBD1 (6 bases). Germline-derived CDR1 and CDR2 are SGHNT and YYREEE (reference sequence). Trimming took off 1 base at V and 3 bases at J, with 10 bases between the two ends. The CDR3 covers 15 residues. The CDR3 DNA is TGTGCCAGCAGCTTGTTAACAGGGTCTAATGAAAAACTGTTTTTT. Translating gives CASSLLTGSNEKLFF.

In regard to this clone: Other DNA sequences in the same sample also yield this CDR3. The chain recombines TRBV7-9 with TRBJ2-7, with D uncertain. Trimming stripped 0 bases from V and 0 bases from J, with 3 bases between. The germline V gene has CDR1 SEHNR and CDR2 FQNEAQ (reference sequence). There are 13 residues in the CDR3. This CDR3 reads CASSLAVSYEQYF. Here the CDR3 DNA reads TGTGCCAGCAGCTTAGCAGTCTCCTACGAGCAGTACTTC.

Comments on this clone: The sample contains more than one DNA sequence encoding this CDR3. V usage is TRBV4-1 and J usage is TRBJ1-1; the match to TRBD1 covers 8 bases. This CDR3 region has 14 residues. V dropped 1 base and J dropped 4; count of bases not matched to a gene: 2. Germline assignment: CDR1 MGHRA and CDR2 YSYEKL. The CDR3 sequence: CASSQVQGGTEAFF. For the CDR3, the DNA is TGCGCCAGCAGCCAAGTACAGGGGGGCACTGAAGCTTTCTTT.

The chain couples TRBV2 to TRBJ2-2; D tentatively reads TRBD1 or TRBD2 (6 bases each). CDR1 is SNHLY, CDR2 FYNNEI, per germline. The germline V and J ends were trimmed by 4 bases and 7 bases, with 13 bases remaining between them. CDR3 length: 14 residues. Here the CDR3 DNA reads TGTGCCAGCAGTGGTTCGGGGGCCCTCGGGGAGCTGTTTTTT. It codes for CASSGSGALGELFF. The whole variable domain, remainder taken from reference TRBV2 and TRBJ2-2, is EPEVTQTPSHQVTQMGQEVILRCVPISNHLYFYWYRQILGQKVEFLVSFYNNEISEKSEIFDDQFSVERPDGSNFTLKIRSTKLEDSAMYFCASSGSGALGELFFGEGSRLTVL.

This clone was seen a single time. CDR3 region: CASSSLAWREETQYF. The CDR3 bases are TGTGCCAGCAGCTCCCTAGCGTGGCGGGAAGAGACCCAGTACTTC. This chain links TRBV7-9 with TRBJ2-5; possibly TRBD2 for D (6 bases). Germline CDR1 SEHNR, CDR2 FQNEAQ (reference sequence). This CDR3 is 15 amino acids long. The V and J ends lost 4 bases and 3 bases respectively, with 15 bases between them.

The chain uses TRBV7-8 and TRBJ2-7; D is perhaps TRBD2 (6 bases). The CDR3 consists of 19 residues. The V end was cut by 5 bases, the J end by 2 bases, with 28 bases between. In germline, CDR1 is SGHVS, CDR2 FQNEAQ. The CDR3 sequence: CASSLPRETLDKDAYEQYF. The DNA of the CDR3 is TGTGCCAGCAGCCTCCCGCGGGAAACCCTCGATAAAGACGCCTACGAGCAGTACTTC. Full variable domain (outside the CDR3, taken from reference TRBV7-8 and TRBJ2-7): GAGVSQSPRYKVAKRGQDVALRCDPISGHVSLFWYQQALGQGPEFLTYFQNEAQLDKSGLPSDRFFAERPEGSVSTLKIQRTQQEDSAVYLCASSLPRETLDKDAYEQYFGPGTRLTVT.

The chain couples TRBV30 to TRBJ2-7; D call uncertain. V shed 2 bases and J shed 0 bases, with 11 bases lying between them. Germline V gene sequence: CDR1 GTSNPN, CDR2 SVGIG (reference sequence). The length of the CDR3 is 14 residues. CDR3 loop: CAWSRSAYSYEQYF. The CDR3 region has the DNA TGTGCCTGGAGTAGGTCAGCCTACTCCTACGAGCAGTACTTC.

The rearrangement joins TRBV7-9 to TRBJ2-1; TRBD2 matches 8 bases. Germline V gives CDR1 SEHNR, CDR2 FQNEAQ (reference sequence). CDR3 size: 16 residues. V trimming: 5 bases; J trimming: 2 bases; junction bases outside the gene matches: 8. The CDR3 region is CASSDSLLAAYNEQFF. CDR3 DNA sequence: TGTGCCAGCAGCGATAGCCTACTAGCGGCCTACAATGAGCAGTTCTTC.

DNA of the CDR3: TGTGCCAGCAGTGATTTCAACTCTGGAAACACCATATATTTT. As protein: CASSDFNSGNTIYF. This rearrangement joins TRBV2 to TRBJ1-3; D gene unclear. This CDR3 is 14 amino acids long. Germline V gene lookup returns CDR1 SNHLY and CDR2 FYNNEI. V shed 3 bases and J shed 0 bases, with 6 bases lying between them.

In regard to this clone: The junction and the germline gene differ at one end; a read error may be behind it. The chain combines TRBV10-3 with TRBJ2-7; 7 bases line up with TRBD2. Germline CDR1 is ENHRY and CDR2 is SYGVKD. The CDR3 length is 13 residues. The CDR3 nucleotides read TGTGCCACCAGTCCGGGGGGTACCTACGAGCAGTACTTC. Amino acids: CATSPGGTYEQYF.

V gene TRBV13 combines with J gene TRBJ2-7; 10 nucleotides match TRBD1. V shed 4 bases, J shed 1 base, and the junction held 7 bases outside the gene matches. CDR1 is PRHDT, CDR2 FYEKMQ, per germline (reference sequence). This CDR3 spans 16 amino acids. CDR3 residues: CASSSTTGQGSYEQYF. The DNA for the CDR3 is TGTGCCAGCAGCTCCACAACGGGACAGGGGTCCTACGAGCAGTACTTC.

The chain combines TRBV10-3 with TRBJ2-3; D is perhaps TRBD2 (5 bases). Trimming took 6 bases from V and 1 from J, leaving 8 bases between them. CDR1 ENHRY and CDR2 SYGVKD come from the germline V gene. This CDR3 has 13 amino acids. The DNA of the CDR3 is TGTGCCATCAGCCAACTAGGCACAGATACGCAGTATTTT. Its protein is CAISQLGTDTQYF.

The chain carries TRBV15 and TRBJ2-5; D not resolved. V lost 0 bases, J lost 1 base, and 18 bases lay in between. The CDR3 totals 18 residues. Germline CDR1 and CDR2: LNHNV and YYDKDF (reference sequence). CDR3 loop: CATSRDPAALSGQETQYF. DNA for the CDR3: TGTGCCACCAGCAGAGATCCCGCGGCCCTCTCGGGCCAAGAGACCCAGTACTTC. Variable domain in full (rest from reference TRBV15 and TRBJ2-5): DAMVIQNPRYQVTQFGKPVTLSCSQTLNHNVMYWYQQKSSQAPKLLFHYYDKDFNNEADTPDNFQSRRPNTSFCFLDIRSPGLGDTAMYLCATSRDPAALSGQETQYFGPGTRLLVL.

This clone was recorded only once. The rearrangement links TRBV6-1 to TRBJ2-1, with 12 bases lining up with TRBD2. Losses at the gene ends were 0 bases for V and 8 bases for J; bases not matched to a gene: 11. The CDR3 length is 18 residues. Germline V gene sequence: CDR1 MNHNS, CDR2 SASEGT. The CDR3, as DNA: TGTGCCAGCAGTGAAGCGCGGTTGCTAGCGGGGGGGTTGGATGAGCAGTTCTTC. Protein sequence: CASSEARLLAGGLDEQFF.

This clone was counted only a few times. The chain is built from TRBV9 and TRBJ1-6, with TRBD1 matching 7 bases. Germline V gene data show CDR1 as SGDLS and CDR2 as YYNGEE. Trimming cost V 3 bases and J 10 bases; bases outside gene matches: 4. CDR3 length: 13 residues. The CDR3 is CASSGDRDSPLHF. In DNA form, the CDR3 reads TGTGCCAGCAGCGGAGACAGGGACTCACCCCTCCACTTT.

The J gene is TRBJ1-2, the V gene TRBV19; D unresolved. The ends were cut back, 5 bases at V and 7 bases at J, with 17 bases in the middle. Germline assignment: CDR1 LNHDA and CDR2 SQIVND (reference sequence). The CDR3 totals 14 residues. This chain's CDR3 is CASSPGPGVGGYTF. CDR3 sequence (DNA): TGTGCCAGTAGTCCCGGGCCGGGCGTAGGTGGCTACACCTTC.

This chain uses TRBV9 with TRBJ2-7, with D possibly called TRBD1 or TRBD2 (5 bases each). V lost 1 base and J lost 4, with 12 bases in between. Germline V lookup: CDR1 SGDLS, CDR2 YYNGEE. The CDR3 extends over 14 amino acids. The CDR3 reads CASSVLAQGYEQYF. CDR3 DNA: TGTGCCAGCAGCGTACTAGCCCAGGGATACGAGCAGTACTTC.

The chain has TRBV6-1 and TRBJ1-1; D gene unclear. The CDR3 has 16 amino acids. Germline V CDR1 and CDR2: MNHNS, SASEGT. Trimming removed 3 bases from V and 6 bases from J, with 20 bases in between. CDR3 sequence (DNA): TGTGCCAGCAGTGACACTACCCCGATCCCGTACGCTGAAGCTTTCTTT. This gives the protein CASSDTTPIPYAEAFF.

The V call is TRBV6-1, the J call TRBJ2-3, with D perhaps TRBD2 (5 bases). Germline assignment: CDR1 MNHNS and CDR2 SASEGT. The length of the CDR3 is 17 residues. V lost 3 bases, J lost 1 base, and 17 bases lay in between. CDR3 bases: TGTGCCAGCAGTGACCCGGGATTTGAGGCGGGCACAGATACGCAGTATTTT. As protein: CASSDPGFEAGTDTQYF.

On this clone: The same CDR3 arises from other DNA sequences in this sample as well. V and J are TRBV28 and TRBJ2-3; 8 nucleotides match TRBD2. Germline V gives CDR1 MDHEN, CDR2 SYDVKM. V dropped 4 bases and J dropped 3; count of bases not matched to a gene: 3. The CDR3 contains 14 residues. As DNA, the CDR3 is TGTGCCAGCAGTTCGAGCGGGGGAACAGATACGCAGTATTTT. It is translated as CASSSSGGTDTQYF.

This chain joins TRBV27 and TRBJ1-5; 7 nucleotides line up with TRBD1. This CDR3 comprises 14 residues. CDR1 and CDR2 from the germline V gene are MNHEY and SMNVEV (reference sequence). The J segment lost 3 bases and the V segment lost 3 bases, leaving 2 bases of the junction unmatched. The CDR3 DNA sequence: TGTGCCAGCAGTTTGCAGGGGGTCAATCAGCCCCAGCATTTT. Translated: CASSLQGVNQPQHF.